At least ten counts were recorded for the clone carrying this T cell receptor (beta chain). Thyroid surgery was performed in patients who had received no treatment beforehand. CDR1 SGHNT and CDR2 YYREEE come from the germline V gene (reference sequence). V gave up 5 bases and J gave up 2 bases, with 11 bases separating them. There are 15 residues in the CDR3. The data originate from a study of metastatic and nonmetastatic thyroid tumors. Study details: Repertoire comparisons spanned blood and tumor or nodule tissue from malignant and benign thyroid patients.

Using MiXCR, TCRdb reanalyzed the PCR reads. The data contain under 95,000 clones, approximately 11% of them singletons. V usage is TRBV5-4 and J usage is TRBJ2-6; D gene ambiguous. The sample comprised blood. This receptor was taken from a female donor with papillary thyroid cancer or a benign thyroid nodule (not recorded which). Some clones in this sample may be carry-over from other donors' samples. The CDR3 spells CASSSGAPGANVLTF. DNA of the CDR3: TGTGCCAGCAGTTCAGGAGCCCCTGGGGCCAACGTCCTGACTTTC.